This is a list of T cell receptor beta chains from one sample in a study of cytomegalovirus exposure and HLA in healthy donors. Data came from immunoSEQ multiplex PCR; TCRdb stores just in-frame clones and leaves some out. The data show 65,000 to 80,000 clones, 74% seen once. Sequenced sample: PBMCs. The receptors stem from a man between 35 and 55 years old in good health and CMV-seropositive. Both conserved end residues are part of each CDR3. The order of the fields is J gene, V gene, CDR3 protein.

>TRBJ2-5|TRBV14
CASSPGLAGIQYF
>TRBJ2-7|TRBV7-9
CASSFATSESYEQYF
>TRBJ2-3|TRBV5-1
CASSLVPGTDTQYF
>TRBJ2-5|TRBV6-1
CASSQGQGSPETQYF
>TRBJ2-1|TRBV9
CASSAASTSRSYNEQFF
>TRBJ1-1|TRBV4-3
CASSQDLGQVAQAFF
>TRBJ2-3|TRBV5-6
CASSLGTAGAPSTQYF
>TRBJ1-5|TRBV9
CASSVNPLPHQPQHF
>TRBJ2-3|TRBV19
CASSIDASLSGVSTDTQYF
>TRBJ2-5|TRBV28
CASSWGGMDMTQYF
>TRBJ1-5|TRBV28
CASTQARIHSNQPQHF
>TRBJ2-7|TRBV7-8
CASSLTVGSRWEQYF
>TRBJ1-2|TRBV25-1
CASRGGGPYGYTF
>TRBJ2-7|TRBV28
CASSQPGHSSYEQYF
>TRBJ1-1|TRBV19
CASSIVYGGQTEAFF
>TRBJ1-3|TRBV7-2
CASSFDRGSGNTIYF
>TRBJ1-1|TRBV2
CASSEARGGTEAFF
>TRBJ2-5|TRBV9
CASSVDRGGETQYF
>TRBJ1-2|TRBV15
CATSRDLQVGYGYTF
>TRBJ2-3|TRBV5-1
CASRIEVGDTQYF
>TRBJ1-4|TRBV28
CASRENSDFVFF
>TRBJ2-7|TRBV7-2
CASSYRLTYEQYF
>TRBJ1-4|TRBV7-2
CASSRGGSNEKLFF
>TRBJ2-5|TRBV4-1
CASSQVGSQETQYF
>TRBJ2-1|TRBV2
CASSDEGGNEQFF
>TRBJ2-7|TRBV19
CASSPEGGYEQYF
>TRBJ2-5|TRBV5-1
CASSDRTGSGETQYF
>TRBJ1-1|TRBV28
CAINPPGVNTEAFF
>TRBJ2-3|TRBV5-4
CASSTDRVITDTQYF
>TRBJ2-3|TRBV5-6
CASSSSTDTQYF
>TRBJ1-1|TRBV4-2
CASSQDGFVGTEAFF
>TRBJ2-5|TRBV7-2
CASSRGISETQYF
>TRBJ1-1|TRBV6-5
CASSYSGGVDTEAFF
>TRBJ1-6|TRBV19
CASSIGRGKDSPLHF
>TRBJ2-1|TRBV27
CASRPKRGSGDVNEQFF
>TRBJ2-7|TRBV28
CASSSPDSYEQYF
>TRBJ2-7|TRBV9
CASSVRSGGHYEQYF
>TRBJ2-1|TRBV29-1
CSGFRDSSHEQFF
>TRBJ1-2|TRBV4-2
CASSQLWDSKGYTF
>TRBJ1-1|TRBV5-4
CASSLEGAGTEAFF
>TRBJ1-6|TRBV5-1
CASHPGHSSYNSPLHF
>TRBJ2-6|TRBV6-6
CASIGQGPSGANVLTF
>TRBJ1-1|TRBV29-1
CSGELQGSEAFF
>TRBJ2-3|TRBV7-2
CASSFHSGGRTDTQYF
>TRBJ1-1|TRBV6-6
CASILSREAFF
>TRBJ1-4|TRBV19
CASSIGRATNEKLFF
>TRBJ2-7|TRBV28
CASSFRGTSYEQYF
>TRBJ1-3|TRBV6-5
CASSYSYRAGNTIYF
>TRBJ2-2|TRBV29-1
CSVEDTWRTGELFF
>TRBJ2-3|TRBV28
CASSFFGRTDTQYF
>TRBJ2-1|TRBV5-4
CASSLAGTALDNEQFF
>TRBJ1-4|TRBV5-4
CASSLAGTGEGKLFF
>TRBJ1-1|TRBV2
CASTQERLRTEAFF